This passage covers 8 T cell receptor beta chains from one sample sequenced in a study of shared clonotypes between healthy human individuals. This table comes from immunoSEQ multiplex PCR, and its TCRdb copy is limited to in-frame clones, with some not included. The sample has about 340,000 clones; about 73% are singletons. Sequenced material: memory CD4+ T cells sorted from blood. Regarding subset: CD45RA-negative fraction. The receptor set was obtained from a man aged 30 to 45 in good health.

The gene calls are TRBV7-8 and TRBJ2-7, with 7 bases identical to TRBD2. The CDR3 length is 14 residues. V lost 5 bases to trimming and J lost 6 bases; unmatched junction nucleotides: 10. Germline values: CDR1 SGHVS, CDR2 FQNEAQ. The CDR3, as DNA: TGTGCCAGCAGCCTGATAAGCGGGAACGGCGAGCAGTACTTC. Its translation: CASSLISGNGEQYF. Full variable domain (missing parts from reference TRBV7-8 and TRBJ2-7): GAGVSQSPRYKVAKRGQDVALRCDPISGHVSLFWYQQALGQGPEFLTYFQNEAQLDKSGLPSDRFFAERPEGSVSTLKIQRTQQEDSAVYLCASSLISGNGEQYFGPGTRLTVT.

The chain combines TRBV2 with TRBJ1-2, with D hard to call. The V end was cut by 6 bases, the J end by 3 bases, with 8 bases between. The CDR3 spans 12 residues. Germline loops: CDR1 SNHLY, CDR2 FYNNEI. The CDR3 bases are TGTGCCAGCAGGGCAGATCACTATGGCTACACCTTC. It yields the protein CASRADHYGYTF.

Regarding this clone: Different DNA sequences within this sample yield the same CDR3. The chain carries TRBV2 and TRBJ2-1; D unresolved. The CDR3 has 11 residues. The ends were cut back, 3 bases at V and 4 bases at J, with 1 base in the middle. The germline V gene has CDR1 SNHLY and CDR2 FYNNEI. CDR3 amino acids: CASSEYNEQFF. The DNA of the CDR3 is TGTGCCAGCAGTGAGTACAATGAGCAGTTCTTC. Full variable domain (missing parts from reference TRBV2 and TRBJ2-1): EPEVTQTPSHQVTQMGQEVILRCVPISNHLYFYWYRQILGQKVEFLVSFYNNEISEKSEIFDDQFSVERPDGSNFTLKIRSTKLEDSAMYFCASSEYNEQFFGPGTRLTVL.

Ten or more counts support this clone. The genes are TRBV5-1 and TRBJ2-7; D unclear. V dropped 2 bases and J dropped 2 bases, with 5 bases sitting between them. This CDR3 has 12 amino acids. Per germline, CDR1 SGHRS and CDR2 YFSETQ. CDR3 sequence: CASSLGTYEQYF. In DNA, the CDR3 is TGCGCCAGCAGCTTAGGGACCTACGAGCAGTACTTC.

This clone was seen ten or more times. The gene calls are TRBV28 and TRBJ2-7; D ambiguous. The CDR3 sequence is 15 residues long. V was pared by 6 bases and J by 4 bases, with 19 bases between. CDR1 and CDR2 from the germline V gene are MDHEN and SYDVKM. The CDR3 DNA reads as TGTGCCAGCAGGCCCTCTATGGCAGGTGATTACGAGCAGTACTTC. Its translation is CASRPSMAGDYEQYF.

The rearrangement uses TRBV29-1 and TRBJ2-7; perhaps TRBD1 as D (5 bases). Trimming pared 4 bases from V and 5 bases from J, leaving 12 bases between. Looked up from germline, CDR1 is SQVTM and CDR2 is ANQGSEA. CDR3 length: 12 amino acids. For the CDR3, the DNA is TGCAGCGTTGTACGCAGGGTAAACGAGCAGTACTTC. This codes for CSVVRRVNEQYF.

Worth noting for this clone: A much larger clonotype is one base distant, so this may be a read error. Different DNA sequences within this sample yield the same CDR3. The gene calls are TRBV5-1 and TRBJ2-1; TRBD2 is a possible D gene (6 bases). The CDR3 loop spans 15 amino acids. Trimming shortened V by 0 bases and J by 3 bases, and 10 bases separated the two germline ends. The V gene's germline CDR1 is SGHRS and CDR2 YFSETQ. This chain's CDR3 is CASSLDGRGYNEQFF. In nucleotides, the CDR3 is TGCGCCAGCAGCTTGGACGGGAGAGGCTACAATGAGCAGTTCTTC.

This rearrangement joins TRBV7-8 to TRBJ1-5; TRBD1 agrees at 7 bases. This CDR3 comprises 16 residues. Germline CDR1 reads SGHVS; CDR2 reads FQNEAQ. Trimming at V came to 3 bases and at J to 6 bases, leaving 11 bases not matched to a gene. For the CDR3, the DNA is TGTGCCAGCAGCTTGGGCAGGGGGACGGTGGTTCAGCCCCAGCATTTT. This sequence encodes CASSLGRGTVVQPQHF.